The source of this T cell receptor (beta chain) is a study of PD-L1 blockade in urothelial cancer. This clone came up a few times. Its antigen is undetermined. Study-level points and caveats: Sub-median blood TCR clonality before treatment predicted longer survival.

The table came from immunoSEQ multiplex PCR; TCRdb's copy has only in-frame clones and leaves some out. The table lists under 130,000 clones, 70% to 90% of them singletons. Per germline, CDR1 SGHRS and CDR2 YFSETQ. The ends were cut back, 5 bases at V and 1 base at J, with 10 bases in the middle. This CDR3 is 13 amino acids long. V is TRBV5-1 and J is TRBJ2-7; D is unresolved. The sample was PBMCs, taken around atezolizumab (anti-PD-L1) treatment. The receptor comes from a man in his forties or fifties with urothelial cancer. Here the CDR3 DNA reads TGCGCCAGCAGTGTACGGGTATCCTACGAGCAGTACTTC. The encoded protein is CASSVRVSYEQYF.